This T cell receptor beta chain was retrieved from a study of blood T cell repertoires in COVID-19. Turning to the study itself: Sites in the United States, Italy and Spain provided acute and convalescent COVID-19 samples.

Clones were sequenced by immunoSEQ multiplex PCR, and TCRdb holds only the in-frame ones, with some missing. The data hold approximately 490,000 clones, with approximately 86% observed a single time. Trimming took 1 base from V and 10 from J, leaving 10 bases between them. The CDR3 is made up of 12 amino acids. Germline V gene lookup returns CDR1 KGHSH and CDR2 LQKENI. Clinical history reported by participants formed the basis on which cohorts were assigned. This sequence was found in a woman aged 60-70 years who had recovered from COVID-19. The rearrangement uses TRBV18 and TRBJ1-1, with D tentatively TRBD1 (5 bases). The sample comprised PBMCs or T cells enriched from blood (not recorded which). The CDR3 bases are TGTGCCAGCTCACCACGCGGGGCCCTAGCTTTCTTT. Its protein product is CASSPRGALAFF.